This T cell receptor (beta chain) originates from a study of blood T cell repertoires in COVID-19. Across the study: From T cells, B-cell-depleted T cells, or PBMCs came the material, which was cDNA or gDNA.

The repertoire was sequenced with immunoSEQ multiplex PCR; TCRdb's copy has only in-frame clones and lacks some. Among tens of thousands of clones listed, more than 75% were seen once. CDR3 length equals 15 residues. Germline V gene data show CDR1 as MNHEY and CDR2 as SVGAGI. V was clipped by 6 bases and J by 3 bases; unmatched bases: 4. J is TRBJ2-1 and V is TRBV6-5, with TRBD2 matching 11 bases. Input material: peripheral blood. The source of this sequence is a woman of 80 years or more with acute or convalescent COVID-19. CDR3 loop: CASRLAGGLYNEQFF. The DNA of the CDR3 is TGTGCCAGCAGGCTAGCGGGAGGTCTCTACAATGAGCAGTTCTTC.